This T cell receptor beta chain was captured in a study of cytomegalovirus exposure and HLA in healthy donors. General study results and limits: Analysis performed later found 16,000 or so TCR beta sequences associated with HLA alleles at 0.05 false discovery rate. Some highly shared sequence variants likely arose as a pipeline artifact.

Both 60 Vbeta primers and 13 Jbeta primers went into the PCR. Under the authors' procedure: An analysis performed later counted 70 million to 90 million unique TCR beta chains (roughly 10 million of them shared). The protocol was immunoSEQ multiplex PCR, while the TCRdb copy is restricted to in-frame clones and leaves out a portion. V, J and clone size are taken as reported in that table, and D and trimming were inferred from the DNA itself. Altogether 160,000 or so clones are present, about 72% being singletons, with the ten largest covering approximately 3.7%. Remarks on this clone: Its antigen remains unidentified.

Germline V gene data show CDR1 as SGDLS and CDR2 as YYNGEE. Between the trimmed V and J ends, which lost 4 bases and 8 bases, there was a span of 16 bases. This CDR3 comprises 14 residues. The chain recombines TRBV9 with TRBJ2-1, with D tentatively TRBD2 (6 bases). The sample consisted of PBMCs. The clonotype originates from a man aged 25-45 years in good health and CMV-seropositive. CDR3 nucleotides: TGTGCCAGCAGCCCCGGACTATATATGGATGAGCAGTTCTTC. It yields the protein CASSPGLYMDEQFF.